A single sample is the source of the 27 T cell receptor beta chains below, sequenced in a study of cytomegalovirus exposure and HLA in healthy donors. Here immunoSEQ multiplex PCR was the method, and the copy in TCRdb shows in-frame clones only, minus some. The sample records 45,000 to 65,000 clones, roughly 93% being singletons. The specimen sequenced was PBMCs. The receptors here all came from a woman under 30 in good health and CMV-seropositive.

This clone rates as medium-sized (0.01 to 0.1%). The chain has TRBV2 and TRBJ2-7, with 7 bases fitting TRBD1. Germline CDR1 and CDR2: SNHLY and FYNNEI. Trimming removed 8 bases from V and 1 base from J; junction bases left unmatched: 20. The length of the CDR3 is 18 residues. CDR3 nucleotides: TGTGCCAGCCCCACGCCGTTACCAATCGGGACAGTATCCTACGAGCAGTACTTC. Protein product: CASPTPLPIGTVSYEQYF.

The chain combines TRBV11-2 with TRBJ1-4; the match to TRBD1 covers 7 bases. The V gene's germline CDR1 is SGHAT and CDR2 FQNNGV. The trim removed 5 bases at V and 0 bases at J, leaving 15 bases unmatched. There are 19 residues in the CDR3. The CDR3 nucleotides read TGTGCCAGCAGCCCCCTTACCGGGACAGCACTTGCAACTAATGAAAAACTGTTTTTT. This gives the protein CASSPLTGTALATNEKLFF.

The J gene is TRBJ1-1, the V gene TRBV2, with D uncertain. V lost 6 bases and J 1 base, leaving 9 bases between the germline ends. The CDR3 sequence is 13 residues long. The V gene's germline CDR1 is SNHLY and CDR2 FYNNEI. The CDR3, as DNA: TGTGCCAGCAGGCCCGGGAGGAACACTGAAGCTTTCTTT. It codes for CASRPGRNTEAFF.

The chain has TRBV18 and TRBJ1-5; 8 bases agree with TRBD1. V lost 6 bases, J lost 6 bases, and 7 bases stayed unmatched. The germline V gene has CDR1 KGHSH and CDR2 LQKENI. CDR3 length: 14 residues. CDR3 DNA: TGTGCCAGCTCCCCTGGACAGGGCGGTCAGCCCCAGCATTTT. It yields the protein CASSPGQGGQPQHF. The full variable domain, its missing parts supplied by reference TRBV18 and TRBJ1-5, is NAGVMQNPRHLVRRRGQEARLRCSPMKGHSHVYWYRQLPEEGLKFMVYLQKENIIDESGMPKERFSAEFPKEGPSILRIQQVVRGDSAAYFCASSPGQGGQPQHFGDGTRLSIL.

J is TRBJ1-1 and V is TRBV5-5; D is uncertain. Germline V lookup: CDR1 SGHKS, CDR2 YYEKEE (reference sequence). Trimming took off 1 base at V and 3 bases at J, with 13 bases between the two ends. CDR3 length equals 15 residues. The CDR3 DNA reads TGTGCCAGCAGCTTGTCGGCAATGAGGGACACTGAAGCTTTCTTT. Its translation: CASSLSAMRDTEAFF.

The chain has TRBV30 and TRBJ1-3; 8 nucleotides agree with TRBD1. Germline values: CDR1 GTSNPN, CDR2 SVGIG (reference sequence). This CDR3 contains 15 residues. Germline trimming cut 0 bases from V and 2 bases from J; bases unmatched to any gene: 3. The CDR3 loop reads CAWSVTGGTGNTIYF. The CDR3 DNA is TGTGCCTGGAGTGTCACAGGGGGGACTGGAAACACCATATATTTT.

This chain connects TRBV7-2 to TRBJ1-6, with 11 bases aligning to TRBD1. The CDR3 runs 17 residues. Per germline, CDR1 SGHTA and CDR2 FQGNSA. The J segment lost 7 bases and the V segment lost 4 bases, leaving 9 bases of the junction unmatched. The CDR3 loop reads CASSWGQGVGRNSPLHF. CDR3 in DNA: TGTGCCAGCAGCTGGGGACAGGGGGTAGGGAGGAATTCACCCCTCCACTTT.

This chain links TRBV2 with TRBJ1-5; TRBD1 might be the D (6 bases). V was cut by 2 bases and J by 5 bases, with 13 bases left in between. Germline values: CDR1 SNHLY, CDR2 FYNNEI. This CDR3 region has 15 residues. This CDR3 is CASSEWGQGDQPQHF. CDR3 coding DNA: TGTGCCAGCAGTGAATGGGGGCAGGGCGATCAGCCCCAGCATTTT. The full variable domain, its missing parts supplied by reference TRBV2 and TRBJ1-5, is EPEVTQTPSHQVTQMGQEVILRCVPISNHLYFYWYRQILGQKVEFLVSFYNNEISEKSEIFDDQFSVERPDGSNFTLKIRSTKLEDSAMYFCASSEWGQGDQPQHFGDGTRLSIL.

This rearrangement joins TRBV27 to TRBJ1-1; D remains ambiguous. CDR3 length: 14 residues. Germline CDR1 reads MNHEY; CDR2 reads SMNVEV (reference sequence). V was clipped by 4 bases and J by 0 bases, with 9 bases between them. DNA for the CDR3: TGTGCCAGCAGTTCTACCGGGATGAACACTGAAGCTTTCTTT. Translated, it gives CASSSTGMNTEAFF.

The chain uses TRBV2 and TRBJ2-7, with TRBD2 matching over 9 bases. V gave up 4 bases and J gave up 3 bases; unmatched junction bases: 7. CDR1 and CDR2 from the germline V gene are SNHLY and FYNNEI. This CDR3 region has 15 residues. The CDR3 DNA reads TGTGCCAGCAGTGCAGTAGCGGGGGCCATCTACGAGCAGTACTTC. Translating it yields CASSAVAGAIYEQYF.

The chain recombines TRBV6-4 with TRBJ2-3; D call uncertain. Germline CDR1 and CDR2: MRHNA and SNTAGT. This CDR3 comprises 13 residues. The germline V and J ends were trimmed by 5 bases and 6 bases, with 12 bases remaining between them. The CDR3 bases are TGTGCCAGCAGTAGATCGGAGTTGGATACGCAGTATTTT. Translated: CASSRSELDTQYF.

This sequence joins TRBV9 and TRBJ1-1, with 8 nucleotides matching TRBD1. The V segment lost 1 base and the J segment 1 base; nucleotides outside the gene matches: 6. The CDR3 length is 16 residues. CDR1 is SGDLS, CDR2 YYNGEE, per germline. The CDR3 DNA is TGTGCCAGCAGCGTAACCCGGGACAGGCGGAACACTGAAGCTTTCTTT. Amino acids: CASSVTRDRRNTEAFF.

V gene TRBV28 combines with J gene TRBJ2-6; weak D call: TRBD2 (6 bases). Trimming shortened V by 4 bases and J by 4 bases, and 20 bases separated the two germline ends. This CDR3 spans 18 amino acids. Germline V gives CDR1 MDHEN, CDR2 SYDVKM. CDR3 DNA: TGTGCCAGCAGTTCACCCGTACCGGCCCGGGAGGGGGCCAACGTCCTGACTTTC. Translation gives CASSSPVPAREGANVLTF.

J is TRBJ1-1 and V is TRBV7-9; D is perhaps TRBD1 (6 bases). Germline CDR1 is SEHNR and CDR2 is FQNEAQ (reference sequence). The CDR3 sequence is 14 residues long. V lost 8 bases and J lost 0, with 13 bases in between. The CDR3 is CASSGGALNTEAFF. Written as DNA, the CDR3 is TGTGCCAGCTCCGGGGGGGCATTGAACACTGAAGCTTTCTTT.

This chain connects TRBV18 to TRBJ2-5, with TRBD2 identical over 15 bases. Germline V CDR1 and CDR2: KGHSH, LQKENI. The CDR3 is made up of 17 amino acids. The J segment lost 5 bases and the V segment lost 4 bases, leaving 8 bases of the junction unmatched. As DNA, the CDR3 is TGTGCCAGCTCACATGGACTAGCGGGGGGGCCCGATGAGACCCAGTACTTC. It specifies CASSHGLAGGPDETQYF.

This clone is a singleton in its sample. The rearrangement links TRBV28 to TRBJ2-4; 9 bases match TRBD2. The CDR3 is 16 amino acids. The ends lost 4 bases at V and 8 bases at J; junction bases unmatched: 12. CDR1 and CDR2 (germline): MDHEN, SYDVKM. The CDR3 DNA reads TGTGCCAGCAGTTCTCCTAGCGGGGATTTGGTATACATTCAGTACTTC. Its translation is CASSSPSGDLVYIQYF.

The chain carries TRBV6-5 and TRBJ2-3; 7 bases match TRBD1. V lost 2 bases to trimming and J lost 4 bases; unmatched junction nucleotides: 0. CDR3 length: 13 amino acids. CDR1 and CDR2 (germline): MNHEY, SVGAGI. The CDR3 region is CASSYTGADTQYF. The CDR3 nucleotides read TGTGCCAGCAGTTACACAGGGGCAGATACGCAGTATTTT.

The rearrangement uses TRBV5-1 and TRBJ2-5; perhaps TRBD2 as D (5 bases). CDR1 is SGHRS, CDR2 YFSETQ, per germline. Trimming pared 3 bases from V and 2 bases from J, leaving 11 bases between. The CDR3 consists of 14 residues. The CDR3 is CASSSPGGQETQYF. Here the CDR3 DNA reads TGCGCCAGCAGCTCCCCTGGCGGGCAAGAGACCCAGTACTTC.

This rearrangement joins TRBV2 to TRBJ1-5; D ambiguous. CDR1 is SNHLY, CDR2 FYNNEI, per germline. V lost 6 bases to trimming and J lost 5 bases, with 14 bases between them. The CDR3 has 14 residues. The CDR3 DNA reads as TGTGCCAGCAGCAGGTCAAGCATTTATCAGCCCCAGCATTTT. This sequence encodes CASSRSSIYQPQHF.

Of note for this clone: Additional DNA sequences in this sample encode the identical CDR3. The V call is TRBV19, the J call TRBJ2-7; 9 bases match TRBD1. V was clipped by 6 bases and J by 3 bases; unmatched bases: 3. CDR3 size: 13 residues. Germline CDR1 LNHDA, CDR2 SQIVND (reference sequence). The CDR3 nucleotides read TGTGCCAGTAGCAAGGACAGGGGCTACGAGCAGTACTTC. It yields the protein CASSKDRGYEQYF.

The gene calls are TRBV18 and TRBJ2-1; a weak D match, TRBD2 (6 bases). Germline V CDR1 and CDR2: KGHSH, LQKENI. The CDR3 is 16 amino acids. The V end was cut by 8 bases, the J end by 5 bases, with 22 bases between. For the CDR3, the DNA is TGTGCCAGCCTCAACGGGTCTCGCGGGGACGACAATGAGCAGTTCTTC. It encodes CASLNGSRGDDNEQFF. Combining the CDR3 with reference TRBV18 and TRBJ2-1 gives the whole variable domain NAGVMQNPRHLVRRRGQEARLRCSPMKGHSHVYWYRQLPEEGLKFMVYLQKENIIDESGMPKERFSAEFPKEGPSILRIQQVVRGDSAAYFCASLNGSRGDDNEQFFGPGTRLTVL.

The V gene is TRBV30, the J gene TRBJ2-7, with D perhaps matching TRBD2 (5 bases). V lost 3 bases and J 5 bases, leaving 17 bases between the germline ends. Germline assignment: CDR1 GTSNPN and CDR2 SVGIG (reference sequence). This CDR3 spans 14 amino acids. Here the CDR3 reads CAWSGDQRSNEQYF. CDR3 DNA sequence: TGTGCCTGGAGCGGGGATCAGCGTAGCAACGAGCAGTACTTC.

V is TRBV7-9 and J is TRBJ2-3, with 12 bases fitting TRBD2. Per the germline V gene, CDR1 is SEHNR and CDR2 is FQNEAQ (reference sequence). This CDR3 has 16 amino acids. Unmatched junction bases numbered 6, after V lost 3 bases and J lost 5 bases. CDR3 sequence: CASSFGLAGSGDTQYF. CDR3 in DNA: TGTGCCAGCAGCTTCGGACTAGCGGGGTCGGGAGATACGCAGTATTTT. The full variable domain, rest sourced from reference TRBV7-9 and TRBJ2-3, is DTGVSQNPRHKITKRGQNVTFRCDPISEHNRLYWYRQTLGQGPEFLTYFQNEAQLEKSRLLSDRFSAERPKGSFSTLEIQRTEQGDSAMYLCASSFGLAGSGDTQYFGPGTRLTVL.

The rearrangement joins TRBV30 to TRBJ2-1; no firm D call. The CDR3 runs 11 residues. Trimming took off 3 bases at V and 10 bases at J, with 10 bases between the two ends. CDR1 and CDR2 from the germline V gene are GTSNPN and SVGIG (reference sequence). The CDR3 loop reads CAWSRPNEQFF. CDR3 bases: TGTGCCTGGAGCCGCCCTAACGAGCAGTTCTTC. Using reference TRBV30 and TRBJ2-1 for the parts outside the CDR3, the full variable domain is SQTIHQWPATLVQPVGSPLSLECTVEGTSNPNLYWYRQAAGRGLQLLFYSVGIGQISSEVPQNLSASRPQDRQFILSSKKLLLSDSGFYLCAWSRPNEQFFGPGTRLTVL.

The CDR3 DNA reads as TGCGCCAGCAGCTTGACAGGGGGACAAGGAGGCTACACCTTC. Its translation: CASSLTGGQGGYTF. The chain employs TRBV5-1 and TRBJ1-2; 8 nucleotides align to TRBD1. Germline-derived CDR1 and CDR2 are SGHRS and YFSETQ. V trimming: 1 base; J trimming: 8 bases; junction bases outside the gene matches: 7. The CDR3 extends over 14 amino acids.

This chain links TRBV28 with TRBJ2-3, with D maybe TRBD1 (6 bases). V was cut by 3 bases and J by 6 bases, with 13 bases left in between. Looked up from germline, CDR1 is MDHEN and CDR2 is SYDVKM. This CDR3 is built from 14 residues. In DNA, the CDR3 is TGTGCCAGCAGTTTGTCGGCAGGGGCGGATACGCAGTATTTT. Residues: CASSLSAGADTQYF.

CDR3 sequence: CASSVTSGGVEQYF. The DNA of the CDR3 is TGCGCCAGCAGTGTTACTAGCGGGGGGGTCGAGCAGTACTTC. V usage is TRBV10-2 and J usage is TRBJ2-7, with TRBD2 matching over 13 bases. The CDR3 extends over 14 amino acids. V shed 4 bases, J shed 6 bases, and the junction held 3 bases outside the gene matches. Looked up from germline, CDR1 is WSHSY and CDR2 is SAAADI.